This T cell receptor (beta chain) was recovered during a study of blood T cell repertoires in COVID-19. Background on the study: Acute and convalescent COVID-19 samples came from the United States, Italy and Spain. In each case, the material was cDNA or gDNA derived from T cells, B-cell-depleted T cells, or PBMCs.

Here immunoSEQ multiplex PCR was the method, and the copy in TCRdb shows in-frame clones only, minus some. The sample carries fewer than 120,000 clones, 60% to 80% recorded once. The sequence was collected from a woman older than 75 with active or convalescent COVID-19. Sample: peripheral blood.

The CDR3 sequence: CASSPPDRNQPQHF. Here the CDR3 DNA reads TGCGCCAGCAGCCCCCCCGACAGAAATCAGCCCCAGCATTTT. The chain employs TRBV4-1 and TRBJ1-5, with D maybe TRBD1 (5 bases). CDR3 size: 14 residues. Trimming stripped 4 bases from V and 4 bases from J, with 11 bases between. The V gene's germline CDR1 is MGHRA and CDR2 YSYEKL.